The clone carrying this TCR beta chain showed up many times. Its specificity is not known. These data are taken from a study of breast tumors, draining lymph nodes, adjacent tissues. The CDR3 contains 13 residues. Per germline, CDR1 LGHNA and CDR2 YNFKEQ. Trimming removed 4 bases from V and 2 bases from J, with 8 bases in between. Study results and limitations: Data only fit, rather than demonstrated, lymph node origin of most tumor T cells. Tumor and nontumor repertoires were significantly more similar in luminal-like than in basal-like breast cancer. Tumor repertoires ranked between lymph nodes and nontumor tissue in diversity, with V and J gene preferences. The data were judged consistent with most tumor T cells coming from lymph node and expanding in tumor.

TCRdb reprocessed the multiplex PCR reads via MiXCR and lists one record per CDR3 protein. The table has about 35,000 distinct CDR3 sequences, around 35% seen once. The sequence was collected from a female donor with breast cancer. Some clones in this sample may be carry-over from other donors' samples. Material: breast tumor tissue. This chain joins TRBV4-2 and TRBJ2-5; tentative D call: TRBD2 (5 bases). CDR3 sequence reads: CASSPTNQETQYF. CDR3 in DNA: TGTGCCAGCAGCCCGACTAATCAAGAGACCCAGTACTTC.